Below, one T cell receptor beta chain is given with its context. Its antigen is unknown. The CDR3 has 11 amino acids. CDR1 MNHEY and CDR2 SVGAGI come from the germline V gene. Trimming removed 2 bases at V and 9 bases at J, with 7 bases between. The PCR used 60 Vbeta and 13 Jbeta primers. Sequencing was performed with immunoSEQ multiplex PCR; in TCRdb, only in-frame clones are kept and a portion is missing. The repertoire holds 95,000 or so clones, around 81% seen once, with less than 5% in the top ten. This specimen comes from a study of cytomegalovirus exposure and HLA in healthy donors. Study-wide results and limits: Sequence variants that were highly shared formed a cluster that was likely a sequencing artifact. In an earlier analysis, in some 500 donors, most V segments appeared productive either ~87% or ~30% of the time. HLA alleles were associated with roughly 17,000 TCR beta sequences in a later analysis at 0.05 false discovery rate.

The sample was PBMCs. The genes are TRBV6-5 and TRBJ1-1; D uncertain. This sequence was found in a woman between 70 and 85 years old in good health and CMV-seropositive. CDR3 bases: TGTGCCAGCAGTTACGGCCAGAAAGCTTTCTTT. It yields the protein CASSYGQKAFF.